This T cell receptor (beta chain) was sequenced for a study of lymphopenia after photon versus proton radiotherapy (dated by TCRdb to the late 2010s). Regarding the study in general: The study compared the immunological effects of photon versus proton radiation therapy in patients with gastrointestinal tumors who developed high-grade lymphopenia. The study was designed to characterize how the impact on the immune system differs between the two radiation modalities. The cohort included around 22 patients with gastrointestinal tumors who developed lymphopenia after receiving either photon or proton therapy.

The trim is 4 bases for V and 3 bases for J, with a gap of 13 bases between the germline ends. From the cysteine through the phenylalanine, the CDR3 covers 15 amino acids. The kept DNA is CDR3 alone, 45 bases in frame from the first base. CDR1 is given as SEHNR and CDR2 as FQNEAQ, both from the germline V gene (reference sequence). With regard to this clone: Its antigen specificity is not known. One base away there is no much larger clone; base qualities are not given.

The study at large found these results: Once the lymphocyte count had reached its nadir, the repertoires of photon-treated patients showed oligoclonal expansion, particularly of CD8+ Temra cells, and this expansion drove the decline in diversity. The survival association was examined only in patients who died, and the authors described better survival with proton therapy as a possibility, not as a demonstrated result. During treatment, patients who received proton therapy stayed relatively stable, whereas patients who received photon therapy lost naive T cells and TCR diversity and gained effector/memory populations. Among patients across the cohort who died, overall survival time showed an inverse correlation with a larger post-nadir drop in TCR diversity.

Libraries were made using the immunoSEQ multiplex PCR assay. Deep sequencing of rearranged TCR beta loci, alongside multiparametric flow cytometry, was used to profile T cell repertoires. TCRdb carries this immuneACCESS record with in-frame sequences only. Its versions omit some clonotypes, under half of them owing to an unresolved V gene in the studies checked, with the rest unexplained. This sample holds tens of thousands of clones; around 86% were observed only once. 10% to 13% of the sample is taken by the ten largest. Specimen: peripheral blood, collected from a patient treated with proton-based radiotherapy. This receptor was taken from a man older than 75 with esophageal cancer. The rearranged segments are TRBV7-9 and TRBJ1-3; the best D guess is TRBD1, with 6 bases matching. CDR3 reads: CASSSAGTSGNTIYF. The nucleotides read TGTGCCAGCAGCTCCGCCGGGACAAGTGGAAACACCATATATTTT.